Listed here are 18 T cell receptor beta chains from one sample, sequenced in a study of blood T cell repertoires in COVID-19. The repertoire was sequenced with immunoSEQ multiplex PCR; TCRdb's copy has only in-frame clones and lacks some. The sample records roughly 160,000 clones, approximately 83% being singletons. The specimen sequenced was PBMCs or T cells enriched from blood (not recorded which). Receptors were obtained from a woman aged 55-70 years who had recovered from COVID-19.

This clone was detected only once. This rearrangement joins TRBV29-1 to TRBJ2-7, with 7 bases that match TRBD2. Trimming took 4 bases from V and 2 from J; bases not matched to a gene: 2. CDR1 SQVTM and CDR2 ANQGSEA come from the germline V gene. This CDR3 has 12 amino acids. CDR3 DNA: TGCAGCGTTGGGGGGGGGACCTACGAGCAGTACTTC. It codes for CSVGGGTYEQYF.

The CDR3 bases are TGTGCCAGCAGCCGCACAGGGGGCGATGGCTACACCTTC. This sequence encodes CASSRTGGDGYTF. The chain has TRBV5-6 and TRBJ1-2; 9 bases are shared with TRBD1. This CDR3 is built from 13 residues. V gave up 4 bases and J gave up 6 bases; unmatched junction bases: 4. Germline CDR1 and CDR2: SGHDT and YYEEEE.

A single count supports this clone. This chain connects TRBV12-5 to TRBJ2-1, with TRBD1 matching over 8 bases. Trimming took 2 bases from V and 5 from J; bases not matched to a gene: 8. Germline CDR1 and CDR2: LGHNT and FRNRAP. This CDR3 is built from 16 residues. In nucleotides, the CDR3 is TGTGCTAGTGGTTTGCCGGGGGACAGGTCGGACAATGAGCAGTTCTTC. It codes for CASGLPGDRSDNEQFF.

The CDR3 loop reads CASSFPDIWREFPYEQYF. CDR3 nucleotides: TGTGCCAGCAGTTTTCCTGATATCTGGCGGGAGTTCCCCTACGAGCAGTACTTC. This sequence joins TRBV28 and TRBJ2-7, with 7 bases aligning to TRBD2. CDR3 size: 18 residues. Unmatched junction bases numbered 16, after V lost 3 bases and J lost 2 bases. Germline V lookup: CDR1 MDHEN, CDR2 SYDVKM. The full variable domain, rest sourced from reference TRBV28 and TRBJ2-7, is DVKVTQSSRYLVKRTGEKVFLECVQDMDHENMFWYRQDPGLGLRLIYFSYDVKMKEKGDIPEGYSVSREKKERFSLILESASTNQTSMYLCASSFPDIWREFPYEQYFGPGTRLTVT.

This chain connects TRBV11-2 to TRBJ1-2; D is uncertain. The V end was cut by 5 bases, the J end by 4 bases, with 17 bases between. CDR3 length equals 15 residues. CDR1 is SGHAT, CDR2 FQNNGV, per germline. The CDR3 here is CASSPMLAATYGYTF. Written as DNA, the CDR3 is TGTGCCAGCAGCCCGATGCTAGCAGCAACCTATGGCTACACCTTC.

In DNA form, the CDR3 reads TGTGCCAGCAGGAGGGGACAGACTTACACCATATATTTT. Protein sequence: CASRRGQTYTIYF. This rearrangement joins TRBV6-5 to TRBJ1-3, with TRBD1 identical over 7 bases. Trimming took 6 bases from V and 8 from J; bases not matched to a gene: 7. The CDR3 length is 13 residues. Germline-derived CDR1 and CDR2 are MNHEY and SVGAGI.

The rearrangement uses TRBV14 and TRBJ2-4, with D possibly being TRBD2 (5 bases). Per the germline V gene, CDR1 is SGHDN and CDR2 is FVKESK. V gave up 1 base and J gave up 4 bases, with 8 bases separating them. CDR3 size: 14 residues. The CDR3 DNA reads TGTGCCAGCAGCCAAGTGACGGGAAAAAACATTCAGTACTTC. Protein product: CASSQVTGKNIQYF.

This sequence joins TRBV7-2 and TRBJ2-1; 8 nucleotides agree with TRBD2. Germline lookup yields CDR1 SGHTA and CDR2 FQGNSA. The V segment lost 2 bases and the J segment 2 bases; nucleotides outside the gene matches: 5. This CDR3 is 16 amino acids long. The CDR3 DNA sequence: TGTGCCAGCAGCTTATCGGGTAGCGGGGCCTACAATGAGCAGTTCTTC. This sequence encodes CASSLSGSGAYNEQFF.

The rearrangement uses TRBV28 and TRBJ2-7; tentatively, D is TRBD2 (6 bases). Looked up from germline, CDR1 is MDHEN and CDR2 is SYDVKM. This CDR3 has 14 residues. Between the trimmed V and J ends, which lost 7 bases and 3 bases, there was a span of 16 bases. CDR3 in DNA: TGTGCCAGCACCCCGCGATGGAGGGGCTACGAGCAGTACTTC. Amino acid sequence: CASTPRWRGYEQYF.

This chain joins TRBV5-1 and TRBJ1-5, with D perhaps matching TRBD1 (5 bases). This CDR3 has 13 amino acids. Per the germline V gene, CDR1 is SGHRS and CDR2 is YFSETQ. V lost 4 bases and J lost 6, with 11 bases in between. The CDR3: CASSPGEGQPQHF. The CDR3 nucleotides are TGCGCCAGCAGCCCGGGGGAAGGTCAGCCCCAGCATTTT.

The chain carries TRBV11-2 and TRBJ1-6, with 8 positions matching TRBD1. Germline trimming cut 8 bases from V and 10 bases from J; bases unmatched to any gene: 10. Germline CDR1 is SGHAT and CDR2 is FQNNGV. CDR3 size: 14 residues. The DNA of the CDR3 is TGTGCCAGCGGGTCCGACAGGGGTGACTCACCCCTCCACTTT. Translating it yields CASGSDRGDSPLHF.

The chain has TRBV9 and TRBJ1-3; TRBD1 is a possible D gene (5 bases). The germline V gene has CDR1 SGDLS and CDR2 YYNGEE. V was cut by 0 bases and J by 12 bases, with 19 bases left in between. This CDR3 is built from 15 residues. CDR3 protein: CASSVGGDPGGLIYF. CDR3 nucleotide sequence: TGTGCCAGCAGCGTAGGTGGGGACCCCGGGGGTCTCATATATTTT.

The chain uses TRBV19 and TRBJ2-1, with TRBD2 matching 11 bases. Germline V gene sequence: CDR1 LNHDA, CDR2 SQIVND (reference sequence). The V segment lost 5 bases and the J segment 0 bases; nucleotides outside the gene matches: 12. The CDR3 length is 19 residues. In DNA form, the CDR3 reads TGTGCCAGTAGTTCTAGCGGGAGGCCTATACCCCCCTCCTACAATGAGCAGTTCTTC. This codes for CASSSSGRPIPPSYNEQFF.

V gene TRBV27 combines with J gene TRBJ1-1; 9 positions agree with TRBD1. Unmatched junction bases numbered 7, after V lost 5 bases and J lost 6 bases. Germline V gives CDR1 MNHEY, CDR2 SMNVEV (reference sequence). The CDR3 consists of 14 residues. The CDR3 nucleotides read TGTGCCAGCAGTCTCGGGACAGGGTTCTCTGAAGCTTTCTTT. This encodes CASSLGTGFSEAFF.

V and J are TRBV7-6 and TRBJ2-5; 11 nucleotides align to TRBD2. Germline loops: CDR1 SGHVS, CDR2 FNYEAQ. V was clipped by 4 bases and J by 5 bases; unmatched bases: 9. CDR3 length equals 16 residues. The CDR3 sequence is CASSSLAGGRFETQYF. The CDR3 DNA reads TGTGCCAGCAGCTCCTTAGCGGGAGGGCGTTTCGAGACCCAGTACTTC.

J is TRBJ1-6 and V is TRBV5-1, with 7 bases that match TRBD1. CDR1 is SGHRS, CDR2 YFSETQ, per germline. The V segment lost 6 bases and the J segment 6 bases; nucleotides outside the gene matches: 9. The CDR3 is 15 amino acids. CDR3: CASNPAGGINSPLHF. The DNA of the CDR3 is TGCGCCAGCAACCCGGCAGGGGGTATTAATTCACCCCTCCACTTT.

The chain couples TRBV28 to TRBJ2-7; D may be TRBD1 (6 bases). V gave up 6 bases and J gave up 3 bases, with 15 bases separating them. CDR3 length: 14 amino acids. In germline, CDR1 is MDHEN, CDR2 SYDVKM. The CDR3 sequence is CASRSGTPDYEQYF. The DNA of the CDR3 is TGTGCCAGCAGATCCGGGACACCAGACTACGAGCAGTACTTC.

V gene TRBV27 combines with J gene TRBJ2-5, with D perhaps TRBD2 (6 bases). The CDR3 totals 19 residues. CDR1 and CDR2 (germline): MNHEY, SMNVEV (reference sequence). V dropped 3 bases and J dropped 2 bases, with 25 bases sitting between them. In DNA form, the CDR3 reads TGTGCCAGCAGTTTCCCGGATCACGGAGGGTTCGAGCCGCAAGAGACCCAGTACTTC. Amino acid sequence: CASSFPDHGGFEPQETQYF.